These T cell receptor beta chains were read from a single sample in a study of CD4 T cells in relation to SARS-CoV-2 and coronaviruses. Only in-frame clones appear in the TCRdb table, and some are missing; sequencing was by immunoSEQ multiplex PCR. This table has tens of thousands of clones, under 95% appearing once. Sequences were obtained from naive CD4+ T cells from PBMCs. These receptors originate from an adult with COVID-19. CDR3s include the opening cysteine and the closing phenylalanine or tryptophan. Each record gives: D gene, J gene, V gene, clone size, CDR3 protein, CDR3 DNA. D genes are given only for firm matches. Size is stated for part of the rows, as once, few or many counts, or as a class when the clone is expanded.

>-|TRBJ1-5|TRBV3-1/TRBV3-2|-
CASSKAGGNQPQHF
TGTGCCAGCAGTAAGGCGGGCGGCAATCAGCCCCAGCATTTT
>-|TRBJ2-5|TRBV3-1/TRBV3-2|-
CASSQRRRVQETQYF
TGTGCCAGCAGCCAAAGGCGGCGGGTCCAAGAGACCCAGTACTTC
>TRBD1|TRBJ2-3|TRBV5-1|-
CASSLSGRGTDTQYF
TGCGCCAGCAGCTTGTCCGGCAGGGGGACAGATACGCAGTATTTT
>-|TRBJ2-3|TRBV5-1|-
CASSLNADTQYF
TGCGCCAGCAGCTTGAACGCAGATACGCAGTATTTT
>-|TRBJ2-1|TRBV6-5|-
CASKGPPSYNEQFF
TGTGCCAGCAAGGGTCCGCCGTCCTACAATGAGCAGTTCTTC
>-|TRBJ2-7|TRBV3-1/TRBV3-2|-
CASSQGSPWAGYRSYEQYF
TGTGCCAGCAGCCAAGGATCGCCTTGGGCCGGGTATAGGTCCTACGAGCAGTACTTC
>TRBD2|TRBJ2-3|TRBV29-1|-
CSVHPPSGGPLTQYF
TGCAGCGTCCACCCCCCTAGCGGGGGTCCTCTTACGCAGTATTTT
>-|TRBJ2-4|TRBV11-2|-
CASSADRVRRDIQYF
TGTGCCAGCAGCGCTGACAGGGTGAGGAGGGACATTCAGTACTTC
>TRBD1|TRBJ2-7|TRBV15|-
CATSRGQGADYEQYF
TGTGCCACCAGCAGGGGACAGGGGGCGGATTACGAGCAGTACTTC
>-|TRBJ2-3|TRBV3-1/TRBV3-2|-
CASSQDWGQTDTQYF
TGTGCCAGCAGCCAAGACTGGGGCCAAACAGATACGCAGTATTTT
>-|TRBJ2-2|TRBV19|-
CATRPGGNTGELFF
TGTGCCACACGCCCCGGGGGAAATACCGGGGAGCTGTTTTTT
>TRBD2|TRBJ2-5|TRBV7-8|once
CASSPRTSGSGETQYF
TGTGCCAGCAGCCCCCGGACTAGCGGGAGTGGAGAGACCCAGTACTTC
>-|TRBJ1-5|TRBV6-1|-
CASSDDPYRINQPQHF
TGTGCCAGCAGTGACGATCCGTATCGGATCAATCAGCCCCAGCATTTT
>-|TRBJ1-2|TRBV30|-
CAWSSGGYTF
TGTGCCTGGAGTTCCGGGGGCTACACCTTC